A single sample is the source of the 6 T cell receptor beta chains below, sequenced in a study of blood T cell repertoires in COVID-19 (dated by TCRdb to the early 2020s). The library relied on the immunoSEQ multiplex PCR assay. TCRdb took over this immuneACCESS table, retaining in-frame rearrangements with V and J assigned. Such tables are incomplete; in checked studies, under half of the missing clones stem from an unresolved V gene, and the remainder is unexplained. Across this sample there are about 400,000 clones, with more than 85% seen only once. The ten largest make up about 4.3% of the sample. Input material: peripheral blood. All receptors derive from a woman aged 25 to 39 with acute or convalescent COVID-19.

This clone came up a few times. The chain's CDR3 is CASGLAYRGSYNEQFF. The CDR3 DNA is TGTGCTAGTGGTTTGGCATACAGGGGATCATACAATGAGCAGTTCTTC. The chain recombines TRBV12-5 with TRBJ2-1, with 7 bases that match TRBD1. V lost 1 base, J lost 4 bases, and 7 bases stayed unmatched. Germline CDR1 LGHNT, CDR2 FRNRAP. This CDR3 spans 16 amino acids.

This clone occurred once. The rearrangement links TRBV5-5 to TRBJ2-7; 8 positions agree with TRBD2. The germline gives CDR1 SGHKS, CDR2 YYEKEE (reference sequence). The CDR3 loop spans 15 amino acids. V dropped 0 bases and J dropped 2; count of bases not matched to a gene: 4. CDR3 in amino acids: CASSLVAGGTYEQYF. CDR3 nucleotide sequence: TGTGCCAGCAGCTTGGTTGCGGGGGGTACCTACGAGCAGTACTTC.

This chain uses TRBV19 with TRBJ1-2; 8 bases map to TRBD1. The germline V gene encodes CDR1 LNHDA and CDR2 SQIVND (reference sequence). The CDR3 is 16 residues long. Losses at the gene ends were 5 bases for V and 2 bases for J; bases not matched to a gene: 10. For the CDR3, the DNA is TGTGCCAGTAGTCGTTCGACAGGGGTAAAAAACTATGGCTACACCTTC. Translation gives CASSRSTGVKNYGYTF.

The CDR3 coding sequence is TGTGCCAGCAGTTGGGGACAGTCCTACGAGCAGTACTTC. This codes for CASSWGQSYEQYF. This chain links TRBV27 with TRBJ2-7; 7 nucleotides line up with TRBD1. The CDR3 is 13 residues long. V lost 4 bases and J lost 1; bases outside the gene matches: 1. Germline V gene sequence: CDR1 MNHEY, CDR2 SMNVEV (reference sequence).

The chain combines TRBV19 with TRBJ1-1, with 8 nucleotides matching TRBD1. J gave up 0 bases and V 6 bases, and 12 bases lay outside the gene matches. In germline, CDR1 is LNHDA, CDR2 SQIVND (reference sequence). The CDR3 is 17 amino acids. DNA for the CDR3: TGTGCCAGTAGAAAAAACAGGGGGGTAAGCATGAACACTGAAGCTTTCTTT. Its translation: CASRKNRGVSMNTEAFF.

The chain links TRBV21-1 to TRBJ2-7; TRBD2 is the table's D call, not checked against the DNA. TRBV21-1 is a listed pseudogene. The CDR3 has 13 residues. CDR3 protein: CASGWTSPYEQYF. DNA for the CDR3: TGTGCCAGCGGATGGACTAGTCCGTACGAGCAGTACTTC.